This T cell receptor beta chain was retrieved from a study of T cells in narcolepsy. About the research overall: Healthy controls were enrolled alongside patients with narcolepsy type 1 or type 2.

Remarks on this clone: Its matching antigen is unknown. One end of the junction is discordant with germline, which a read error may explain.

Study findings and constraints: Autoreactive HCRT-specific and TRIB2-specific clonotypes were marked in same-patient CSF-versus-blood CD4+ comparisons. Healthy controls reportedly lacked the autoreactive clonotypes serially found in patients' blood.

The V gene's germline CDR1 is SSHAT and CDR2 FNYEAQ (reference sequence). The CDR3 is made up of 15 amino acids. The data were produced by immunoSEQ multiplex PCR, yet TCRdb's version contains in-frame clones alone and is incomplete. The data hold 30,000 to 40,000 clones, with around 90% observed a single time. The rearrangement uses TRBV7-7 and TRBJ2-3; D call uncertain. Sequenced sample: CD45RA- memory CD4+ T cells from PBMCs. This TCR derives from a human donor with narcolepsy. The CDR3 region is CASSLGSGSTDTQYF. CDR3 DNA: TGTGCTAGCAGCTTAGGGTCCGGTAGCACAGATACGCAGTATTTT.